The present T cell receptor (beta chain) was sequenced within a study of blood T cells in healthy people across ages. Details on this clonotype: What it binds is unknown.

V lost 0 bases and J lost 1; bases outside the gene matches: 2. CDR3 size: 16 residues. Germline V gene lookup returns CDR1 SGHTA and CDR2 FQGTGA. A second PCR, run for about 7 to 11 cycles, used a sample-barcoded 5' primer plus a J-beta primer mix. Every single cDNA molecule received a tag from a template-switch adaptor with 12 random nucleotides. One entry per CDR3 protein results from TCRdb running MiXCR on the 5' RACE reads. Of 700,000 or so distinct CDR3 sequences in the sample, approximately 40% were seen once. Overall study results and limits: PBMCs were not sorted, which prevented a conclusive comparison of naive versus antigen-experienced cells.

The V and J genes are TRBV7-3 and TRBJ2-3; 9 positions agree with TRBD2. The receptor comes from a man aged 80 or over in good health. Input material: blood. CDR3 loop: CASSLTGTSRTDTQYF. The CDR3 nucleotides read TGTGCCAGCAGCTTAACCGGGACTAGCCGCACAGATACGCAGTATTTT. The full variable domain, in which reference TRBV7-3 and TRBJ2-3 provide the parts outside the CDR3, is GAGVSQTPSNKVTEKGKYVELRCDPISGHTALYWYRQSLGQGPEFLIYFQGTGAADDSGLPNDRFFAVRPEGSVSTLKIQRTERGDSAVYLCASSLTGTSRTDTQYFGPGTRLTVL.